This TCR beta chain was recorded in a study of CD8 T cells in ankylosing spondylitis. Trimming took 3 bases from V and 5 from J; bases not matched to a gene: 5. The germline CDR1 and CDR2 sequences are SGDLS and YYNGEE. The CDR3 consists of 14 residues. Study-wide results and caveats: Earlier work had already found some motif variants in reactive arthritis synovial fluid and blood. Clones linked to the disease showed a CD8+ phenotype. They occurred at relatively low frequencies in peripheral blood. The authors reported significant enrichment of disease-linked clones in matched ankylosing spondylitis synovial fluid. Several highly homologous variants formed a TCR beta motif that appeared characteristic of ankylosing spondylitis blood.

This clonotype has just a few counts. Its antigen is still unknown. Making the TCR beta libraries involved quantitative 5'-RACE with molecular barcodes. TCRdb fed the 5' RACE reads into MiXCR, producing one record per CDR3 protein. This table has fewer than 750,000 distinct CDR3 sequences, about 20% appearing once. The sequenced material came from blood, either unsorted or a sorted T cell fraction (not recorded which). The clonotype originates from a male donor with ankylosing spondylitis. The chain combines TRBV9 with TRBJ1-1; 9 nucleotides agree with TRBD1. Here the CDR3 reads CASSAQGARTEAFF. CDR3 nucleotide sequence: TGTGCCAGCAGCGCACAGGGGGCTAGGACTGAAGCTTTCTTT.